This T cell receptor beta chain derives from a study of CD8+ T cells in alopecia areata. Study as a whole: It was 6 to 18 months of tofacitinib, and then there were 6 months off drug.

Stated treatment: oral pan-JAK inhibitor, 5-10 mg twice daily. Germline CDR1 LGHNA, CDR2 YNFKEQ. This CDR3 contains 13 residues. Trimming left V 4 bases short and J 4 bases short, with 8 bases between. After isolation, RNA underwent reverse transcription to generate cDNA as the sequencing template. Assay used: immunoSEQ multiplex PCR; TCRdb lists only in-frame clones, some missing. The sample carries about 160,000 clones, less than 70% recorded once. A few counts support this clone. Antigen: not known. Study results and caveats: Scalp lesions, especially in alopecia totalis/universalis, had higher clonality than normal scalp. A great number of expanded lesional clones endured in scalp and blood during tofacitinib. Among the cells sequenced in scalp samples are also the resident alphabeta T cells of normal skin.

This sequence was found in a human donor with alopecia areata. Source: CD4+ T cells sorted from blood, taken at week 24, from a patient treated with tofacitinib. The chain has TRBV4-2 and TRBJ1-5; D gene uncertain. The CDR3 region is CASSRDKNQPQHF. In nucleotides, the CDR3 is TGTGCCAGCAGCCGAGACAAAAATCAGCCCCAGCATTTT.